What follows are 30 T cell receptor beta chains derived from one specimen sequenced in a study of cytotoxic CD8 clonotypes in ibrutinib-treated CLL. Libraries were prepared by immunoSEQ multiplex PCR; TCRdb keeps only in-frame clonotypes and omits some of them. The sample lists tens of thousands of clones; 55% to 80% were seen once. Sequencing used PBMCs, obtained after 12 months of ibrutinib treatment. The receptors come from a human donor with chronic lymphocytic leukemia.

The V call is TRBV27, the J call TRBJ2-5, with 7 positions matching TRBD1. The CDR3 contains 13 residues. CDR1 and CDR2 from the germline V gene are MNHEY and SMNVEV (reference sequence). V gave up 5 bases and J gave up 5 bases; unmatched junction bases: 5. The CDR3 nucleotides read TGTGCCAGCAGTGAGGGGGCGCCGGAGACCCAGTACTTC. As protein: CASSEGAPETQYF.

This chain uses TRBV6-6 with TRBJ2-1; a possible D gene is TRBD1 (6 bases). The germline V and J ends were trimmed by 9 bases and 3 bases, with 18 bases remaining between them. CDR3 length equals 15 residues. The germline CDR1 and CDR2 sequences are MNHNY and SVGAGI (reference sequence). The CDR3 DNA reads as TGTGCCAGTTGCCCACACAGGGTCCTCTACAATGAGCAGTTCTTC. This sequence encodes CASCPHRVLYNEQFF.

The genes are TRBV7-3 and TRBJ2-2; 9 positions agree with TRBD2. The CDR3 is made up of 17 amino acids. V shed 2 bases and J 3 bases; nucleotides not matched to a gene: 7. The germline CDR1 and CDR2 sequences are SGHTA and FQGTGA. CDR3 sequence: CASSLFGIAGDTGELFF. In DNA, the CDR3 is TGTGCCAGCAGCTTATTCGGTATAGCGGGGGACACCGGGGAGCTGTTTTTT.

This chain joins TRBV7-3 and TRBJ2-7, with 7 nucleotides matching TRBD1. CDR1 is SGHTA, CDR2 FQGTGA, per germline. J gave up 8 bases and V 4 bases, and 17 bases lay outside the gene matches. This CDR3 contains 16 residues. CDR3 sequence: CASSSVGGQAGSKQYF. The CDR3 region has the DNA TGTGCCAGCAGCTCCGTGGGCGGACAGGCAGGGTCGAAGCAGTACTTC.

This clone was detected only a few times. The CDR3 DNA sequence: TGTGCCAGTAGTATAGGACTAGCCATCTATGGCTACACCTTC. Its protein is CASSIGLAIYGYTF. The chain couples TRBV19 to TRBJ1-2; D not resolved. Germline CDR1 and CDR2: LNHDA and SQIVND (reference sequence). V was shortened by 1 base and J by 4 bases, with 10 bases between the two germline ends. The CDR3 spans 14 residues.

V usage is TRBV28 and J usage is TRBJ2-7; the match to TRBD1 covers 9 bases. The trim removed 4 bases at V and 5 bases at J, leaving 12 bases unmatched. The CDR3 length is 16 residues. The V gene's germline CDR1 is MDHEN and CDR2 SYDVKM. This CDR3 is CASSWAPGQGSHEQYF. CDR3 bases: TGTGCCAGCAGTTGGGCCCCGGGACAGGGTTCCCACGAGCAGTACTTC.

The chain uses TRBV6-5 and TRBJ1-6; D gene ambiguous. CDR3 length: 14 residues. CDR1 MNHEY and CDR2 SVGAGI come from the germline V gene. Trimming took 2 bases from V and 9 from J, leaving 11 bases between them. Here the CDR3 DNA reads TGTGCCAGCAGTTACCTGCTACGCGGTTCACCCCTCCACTTT. Its protein is CASSYLLRGSPLHF.

This chain links TRBV27 with TRBJ1-4; D gene ambiguous. Germline CDR1 and CDR2: MNHEY and SMNVEV (reference sequence). V lost 0 bases, J lost 8 bases, and 10 bases lay in between. This CDR3 is 14 amino acids long. The CDR3 protein is CASSLSGIREKLFF. CDR3 bases: TGTGCCAGCAGTTTATCAGGAATAAGAGAAAAACTGTTTTTT.

This chain uses TRBV7-3 with TRBJ2-3; D is uncertain. CDR1 is SGHTA and CDR2 is FQGTGA in the germline V gene. V dropped 4 bases and J dropped 4 bases, with 12 bases sitting between them. This CDR3 has 14 residues. CDR3 loop: CASSYLPDADTQYF. CDR3 nucleotide sequence: TGTGCCAGCAGCTATCTTCCGGACGCAGATACGCAGTATTTT.

The chain recombines TRBV9 with TRBJ1-1; the D is unclear. The ends were cut back, 0 bases at V and 3 bases at J, with 9 bases in the middle. Germline CDR1 SGDLS, CDR2 YYNGEE. CDR3 length: 14 residues. The CDR3 nucleotides read TGTGCCAGCAGCGTAGTGCCGGAGGACACTGAAGCTTTCTTT. It yields the protein CASSVVPEDTEAFF.

This clone has more than one count but fewer than ten. This chain joins TRBV2 and TRBJ1-6, with a tentative D call TRBD1 (6 bases). Trimming stripped 9 bases from V and 8 bases from J, with 11 bases between. In germline, CDR1 is SNHLY, CDR2 FYNNEI. CDR3 length: 12 residues. CDR3 loop: CARRQADSPLHF. CDR3 DNA sequence: TGTGCCAGAAGACAGGCAGATTCACCCCTCCACTTT.

The rearrangement uses TRBV9 and TRBJ1-2; D unclear. The V end lost 4 bases, the J end lost 5 bases, and 6 bases lay between the germline ends. CDR1 is SGDLS, CDR2 YYNGEE, per germline. This CDR3 is 11 amino acids long. In DNA, the CDR3 is TGTGCCAGCAGCCGAGGGTATGGCTACACCTTC. This sequence encodes CASSRGYGYTF.

This clone appeared a few times. The V and J genes are TRBV6-4 and TRBJ1-6; D might be TRBD1 (5 bases). Germline lookup yields CDR1 MRHNA and CDR2 SNTAGT. This CDR3 spans 14 amino acids. V gave up 4 bases and J gave up 6 bases, with 10 bases separating them. This CDR3 is CASSVGGGNSPLHF. The CDR3 DNA is TGTGCCAGCAGTGTCGGGGGGGGTAATTCACCCCTCCACTTT.

This clone was observed once. CDR3 sequence reads: CASSEVGTGQETQYF. The CDR3 region has the DNA TGTGCCAGCAGTGAAGTCGGGACAGGGCAGGAGACCCAGTACTTC. J is TRBJ2-5 and V is TRBV2; 9 nucleotides line up with TRBD1. This CDR3 is built from 15 residues. Germline-derived CDR1 and CDR2 are SNHLY and FYNNEI. V lost 1 base and J lost 5; bases outside the gene matches: 5.

This clone came up once. This sequence joins TRBV7-9 and TRBJ1-1; 8 nucleotides agree with TRBD1. Germline CDR1 reads SEHNR; CDR2 reads FQNEAQ (reference sequence). J lost 1 base, V lost 1 base, and 2 bases had no gene match. The CDR3 is made up of 15 amino acids. The DNA for the CDR3 is TGTGCCAGCAGCTTAGTAGGGACAGGGAACACTGAAGCTTTCTTT. Translated: CASSLVGTGNTEAFF.

The rearrangement joins TRBV2 to TRBJ2-7; 12 bases align to TRBD1. Germline loops: CDR1 SNHLY, CDR2 FYNNEI. The CDR3 runs 14 residues. V lost 7 bases to trimming and J lost 9 bases; unmatched junction nucleotides: 10. CDR3 coding DNA: TGTGCCAGCAACATTGGGGGACAGGGGGCTGGGCAGTACTTC. Encoded protein: CASNIGGQGAGQYF.

This clone was seen once. The chain recombines TRBV4-1 with TRBJ2-1; 10 bases are a match to TRBD2. This CDR3 has 18 amino acids. J lost 6 bases, V lost 0 bases, and 11 bases had no gene match. The germline CDR1 and CDR2 sequences are MGHRA and YSYEKL. The CDR3 DNA reads as TGCGCCAGCAGCCAAGAACCACTAGCGGGGAGGCTGGGCAATGAGCAGTTCTTC. This translates into CASSQEPLAGRLGNEQFF.

The chain employs TRBV5-1 and TRBJ2-7, with D perhaps TRBD1 (5 bases). Trimming left V 2 bases short and J 2 bases short, with 11 bases between. CDR1 is SGHRS, CDR2 YFSETQ, per germline. CDR3 length: 14 amino acids. The CDR3 protein is CASSLTDRPYEQYF. In nucleotides, the CDR3 is TGCGCCAGCAGCTTAACAGACAGACCCTACGAGCAGTACTTC.

V gene TRBV5-1 combines with J gene TRBJ2-3, with 10 bases that match TRBD2. Germline V gives CDR1 SGHRS, CDR2 YFSETQ. The trim removed 2 bases at V and 3 bases at J, leaving 6 bases unmatched. This CDR3 region has 16 residues. The DNA of the CDR3 is TGCGCCAGCAGCTTAAGCGGGGGGGCCTGGACAGATACGCAGTATTTT. This encodes CASSLSGGAWTDTQYF. Full variable domain (missing parts from reference TRBV5-1 and TRBJ2-3): KAGVTQTPRYLIKTRGQQVTLSCSPISGHRSVSWYQQTPGQGLQFLFEYFSETQRNKGNFPGRFSGRQFSNSRSEMNVSTLELGDSALYLCASSLSGGAWTDTQYFGPGTRLTVL.

The sample holds a few counts of this clone. The rearrangement links TRBV7-8 to TRBJ1-6; no definite D call. This CDR3 region has 15 residues. Germline CDR1 is SGHVS and CDR2 is FQNEAQ. V lost 0 bases, J lost 7 bases, and 10 bases lay in between. CDR3: CASSLASTENSPLHF. The CDR3 coding sequence is TGTGCCAGCAGCTTAGCCTCAACAGAAAATTCACCCCTCCACTTT.

This clone has more than one count but fewer than ten. This chain connects TRBV12-5 to TRBJ2-7; 8 bases are shared with TRBD2. The length of the CDR3 is 15 residues. V shed 5 bases and J 1 base; nucleotides not matched to a gene: 7. Germline CDR1 is LGHNT and CDR2 is FRNRAP. The CDR3 nucleotides are TGTGCTAGTGGTCTCTCGGGACTAGTATCCTACGAGCAGTACTTC. Encoded protein: CASGLSGLVSYEQYF.

The chain joins TRBV2 to TRBJ1-4; no clear D. The CDR3 covers 14 residues. The germline V gene has CDR1 SNHLY and CDR2 FYNNEI. Trimming pared 6 bases from V and 8 bases from J, leaving 16 bases between. The CDR3 here is CASRIFGVWEKLFF. The CDR3 nucleotides read TGTGCCAGCAGAATATTCGGGGTTTGGGAAAAACTGTTTTTT. Drawing the rest from reference TRBV2 and TRBJ1-4, the complete variable domain is EPEVTQTPSHQVTQMGQEVILRCVPISNHLYFYWYRQILGQKVEFLVSFYNNEISEKSEIFDDQFSVERPDGSNFTLKIRSTKLEDSAMYFCASRIFGVWEKLFFGSGTQLSVL.

The chain employs TRBV10-2 and TRBJ2-7, with D unresolved. Per the germline V gene, CDR1 is WSHSY and CDR2 is SAAADI. CDR3 length: 16 residues. Deletions cut 2 bases from V and 6 bases from J, with 20 bases between. The DNA of the CDR3 is TGCGCCAGCAGTGAGAACCCCGGAAGGGCCGGTGGCGAGCAGTACTTC. This gives the protein CASSENPGRAGGEQYF.

This clone has just a few counts. The V gene is TRBV5-1, the J gene TRBJ1-6; 10 bases line up with TRBD1. J was trimmed by 15 bases and V by 7 bases; bases with no gene match: 13. The germline V gene has CDR1 SGHRS and CDR2 YFSETQ. This CDR3 spans 14 amino acids. The CDR3 sequence is CASGMTGGAGILHF. The CDR3 DNA follows: TGCGCCAGCGGGATGACAGGGGGCGCGGGTATCCTCCACTTT.

This clone was counted once. V usage is TRBV28 and J usage is TRBJ1-4; TRBD1 matches 10 bases. This CDR3 is built from 16 residues. Germline V gene data show CDR1 as MDHEN and CDR2 as SYDVKM. V was pared by 2 bases and J by 6 bases, with 6 bases of the junction left unmatched. As DNA, the CDR3 is TGTGCCAGCAGTTTAATGACAGGGGGCGGGGATGAAAAACTGTTTTTT. This sequence encodes CASSLMTGGGDEKLFF.

The chain combines TRBV4-1 with TRBJ1-2; D is uncertain. The CDR3 consists of 12 residues. The germline CDR1 and CDR2 sequences are MGHRA and YSYEKL. The germline V and J ends were trimmed by 1 base and 2 bases, with 2 bases remaining between them. The CDR3 DNA reads as TGCGCCAGCAGCCAAGCGAACTATGGCTACACCTTC. Encoded protein: CASSQANYGYTF.

The genes are TRBV7-3 and TRBJ1-1; the D is unclear. The CDR3 runs 14 residues. Deletions cut 5 bases from V and 4 bases from J, with 14 bases between. Germline-derived CDR1 and CDR2 are SGHTA and FQGTGA. The chain's CDR3 is CASSHLVRFTEAFF. CDR3 DNA sequence: TGTGCCAGCAGCCACCTTGTGAGGTTCACTGAAGCTTTCTTT.

The V call is TRBV5-4, the J call TRBJ2-5; 9 bases map to TRBD2. The DNA end favors TRBJ2-7, so the J call may be wrong. Per the germline V gene, CDR1 is SGHNT and CDR2 is YYREEE (reference sequence). The CDR3 loop spans 15 amino acids. CDR3 nucleotide sequence: TGTGCCAGCAGCATGCTAGCGGGGAGCGGGAACGAGCAGTACTTC. This codes for CASSMLAGSGNEQYF.

This clone occurred once. The chain is built from TRBV7-2 and TRBJ2-3, with no clear D. The CDR3 is made up of 13 amino acids. V was pared by 8 bases and J by 0 bases, with 9 bases between. Germline V gene data show CDR1 as SGHTA and CDR2 as FQGNSA. Here the CDR3 DNA reads TGTGCCAGCCGGTCCTCTAGCACAGATACGCAGTATTTT. This encodes CASRSSSTDTQYF.

The chain's CDR3 is CASSLAKTAGQGASIGANVLTF. The CDR3 DNA reads as TGCGCCAGCAGCTTGGCCAAAACCGCTGGACAGGGGGCTAGTATAGGGGCCAACGTCCTGACTTTC. The chain combines TRBV5-1 with TRBJ2-6; 11 bases are a match to TRBD1. The ends lost 0 bases at V and 4 bases at J; junction bases unmatched: 18. CDR3 length: 22 residues. Germline V gene sequence: CDR1 SGHRS, CDR2 YFSETQ.